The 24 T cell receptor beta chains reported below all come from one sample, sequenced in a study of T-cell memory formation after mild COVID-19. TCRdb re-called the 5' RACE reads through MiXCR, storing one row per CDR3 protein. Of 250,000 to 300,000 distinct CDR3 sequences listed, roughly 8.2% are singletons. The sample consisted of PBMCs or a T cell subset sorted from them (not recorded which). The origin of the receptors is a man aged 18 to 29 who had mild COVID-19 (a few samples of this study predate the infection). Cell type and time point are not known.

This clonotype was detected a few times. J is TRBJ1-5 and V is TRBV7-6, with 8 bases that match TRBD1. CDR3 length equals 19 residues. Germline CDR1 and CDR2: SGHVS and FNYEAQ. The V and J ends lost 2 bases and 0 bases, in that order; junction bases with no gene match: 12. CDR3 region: CASSLNPGQGASSNQPQHF. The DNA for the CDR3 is TGTGCCAGCAGCTTAAACCCCGGACAGGGAGCGAGTAGCAATCAGCCCCAGCATTTT.

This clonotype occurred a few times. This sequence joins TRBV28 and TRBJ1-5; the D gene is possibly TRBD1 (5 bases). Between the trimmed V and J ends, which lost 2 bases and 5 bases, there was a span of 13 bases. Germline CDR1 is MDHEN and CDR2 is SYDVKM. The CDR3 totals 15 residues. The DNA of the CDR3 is TGTGCCAGCAGTTTAGCGGGGTGGGACGATCAGCCCCAGCATTTT. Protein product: CASSLAGWDDQPQHF.

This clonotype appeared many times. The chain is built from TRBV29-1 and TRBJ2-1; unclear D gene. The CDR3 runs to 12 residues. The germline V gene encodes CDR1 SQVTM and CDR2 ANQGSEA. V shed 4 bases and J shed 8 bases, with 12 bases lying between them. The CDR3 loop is CSVGPRSDEQFF. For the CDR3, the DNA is TGCAGCGTTGGGCCTCGGAGCGATGAGCAGTTCTTC.

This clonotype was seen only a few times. CDR3 DNA: TGTGCCAGCAGTTACTCGAAACAGGAAAAGTTCTTC. Amino acids: CASSYSKQEKFF. The rearrangement links TRBV6-5 to TRBJ2-1; D perhaps matches TRBD1 (5 bases). Trimming removed 0 bases from V and 14 bases from J, with 11 bases in between. The CDR3 is made up of 12 amino acids. The V gene's germline CDR1 is MNHEY and CDR2 SVGAGI.

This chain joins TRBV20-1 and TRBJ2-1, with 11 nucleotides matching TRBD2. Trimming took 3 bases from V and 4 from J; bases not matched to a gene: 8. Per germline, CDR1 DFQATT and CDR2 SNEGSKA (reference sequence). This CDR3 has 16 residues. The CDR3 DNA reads TGCAGTGCTAGCCCCCCCGGGACTAGCGGATACAATGAGCAGTTCTTC. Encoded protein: CSASPPGTSGYNEQFF.

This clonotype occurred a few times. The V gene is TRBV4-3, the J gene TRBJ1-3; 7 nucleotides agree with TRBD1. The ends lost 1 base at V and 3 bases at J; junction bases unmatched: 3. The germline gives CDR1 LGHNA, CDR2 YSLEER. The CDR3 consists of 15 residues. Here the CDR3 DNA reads TGCGCCAGCAGCCAAGGACAGGGAATTGGAAACACCATATATTTT. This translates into CASSQGQGIGNTIYF.

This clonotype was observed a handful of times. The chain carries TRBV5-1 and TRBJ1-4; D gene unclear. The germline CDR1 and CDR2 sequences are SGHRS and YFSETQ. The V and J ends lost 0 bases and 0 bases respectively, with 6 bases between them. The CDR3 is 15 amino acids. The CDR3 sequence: CASSLGSATNEKLFF. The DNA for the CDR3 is TGCGCCAGCAGCTTGGGCAGTGCAACTAATGAAAAACTGTTTTTT.

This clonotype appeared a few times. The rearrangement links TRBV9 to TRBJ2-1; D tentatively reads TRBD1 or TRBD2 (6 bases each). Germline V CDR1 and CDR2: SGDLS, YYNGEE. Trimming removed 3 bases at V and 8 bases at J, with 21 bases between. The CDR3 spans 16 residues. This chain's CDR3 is CASSGRGRGEIDEQFF. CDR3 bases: TGTGCCAGCAGCGGAAGAGGAAGGGGGGAGATCGATGAGCAGTTCTTC.

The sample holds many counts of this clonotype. The CDR3 loop is CASSQAGYEQYF. CDR3 nucleotides: TGTGCCAGCAGCCAAGCAGGCTACGAGCAGTACTTC. The J gene is TRBJ2-7, the V gene TRBV3-1; no definite D call. Germline V CDR1 and CDR2: LGHDT, YNNKEL (reference sequence). Trimming cost V 1 base and J 3 bases, with 4 bases left between them. This CDR3 contains 12 residues.

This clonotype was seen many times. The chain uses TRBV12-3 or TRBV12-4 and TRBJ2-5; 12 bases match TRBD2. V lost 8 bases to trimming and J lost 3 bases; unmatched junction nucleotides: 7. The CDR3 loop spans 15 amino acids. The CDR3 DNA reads TGTGCCAGCTCCCCTAGCGGGGGGGAGGAAGAGACCCAGTACTTC. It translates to CASSPSGGEEETQYF.

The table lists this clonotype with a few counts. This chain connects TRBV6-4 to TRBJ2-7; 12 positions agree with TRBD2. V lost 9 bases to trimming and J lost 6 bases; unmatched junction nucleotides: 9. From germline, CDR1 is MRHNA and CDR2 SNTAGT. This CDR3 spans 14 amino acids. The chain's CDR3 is CASPPSGGASEQYF. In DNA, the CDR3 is TGTGCCAGTCCCCCTAGCGGGGGGGCTTCCGAGCAGTACTTC.

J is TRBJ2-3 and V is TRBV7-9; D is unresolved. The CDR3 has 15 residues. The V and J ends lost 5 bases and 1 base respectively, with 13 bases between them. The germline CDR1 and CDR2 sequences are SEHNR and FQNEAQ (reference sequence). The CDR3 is CASSPFNYGTDTQYF. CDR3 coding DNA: TGTGCCAGCAGCCCTTTCAACTACGGCACAGATACGCAGTATTTT.

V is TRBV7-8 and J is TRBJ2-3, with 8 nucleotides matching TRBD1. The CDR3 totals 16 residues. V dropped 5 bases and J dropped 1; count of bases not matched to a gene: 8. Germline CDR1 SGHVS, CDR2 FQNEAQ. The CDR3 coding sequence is TGTGCCAGCAGCGTGACAGGGGTGAGAGGCACAGATACGCAGTATTTT. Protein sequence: CASSVTGVRGTDTQYF.

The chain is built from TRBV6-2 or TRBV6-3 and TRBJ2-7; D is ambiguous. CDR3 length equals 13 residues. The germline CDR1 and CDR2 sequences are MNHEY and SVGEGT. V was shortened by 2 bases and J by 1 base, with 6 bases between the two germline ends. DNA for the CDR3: TGTGCCAGCAGTTACCACGGTTCCTACGAGCAGTACGTC. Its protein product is CASSYHGSYEQYV.

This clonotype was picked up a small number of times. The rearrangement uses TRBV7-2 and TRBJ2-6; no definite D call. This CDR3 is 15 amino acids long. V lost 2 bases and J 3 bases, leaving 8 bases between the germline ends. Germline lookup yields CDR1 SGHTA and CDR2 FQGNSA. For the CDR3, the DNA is TGTGCCAGCAGCTTATTCGGTGGTGGGGCCAACGTCCTGACTTTC. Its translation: CASSLFGGGANVLTF. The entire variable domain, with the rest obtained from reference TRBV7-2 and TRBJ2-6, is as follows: GAGVSQSPSNKVTEKGKDVELRCDPISGHTALYWYRQSLGQGLEFLIYFQGNSAPDKSGLPSDRFSAERTGGSVSTLTIQRTQQEDSAVYLCASSLFGGGANVLTFGAGSRLTVL.

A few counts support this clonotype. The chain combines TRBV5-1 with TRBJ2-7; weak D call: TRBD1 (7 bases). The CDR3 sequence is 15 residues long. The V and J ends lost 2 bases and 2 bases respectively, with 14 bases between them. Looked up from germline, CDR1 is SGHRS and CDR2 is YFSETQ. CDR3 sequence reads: CASSLGGTATYEQYF. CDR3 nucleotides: TGCGCCAGCAGCTTAGGCGGGACAGCTACCTACGAGCAGTACTTC.

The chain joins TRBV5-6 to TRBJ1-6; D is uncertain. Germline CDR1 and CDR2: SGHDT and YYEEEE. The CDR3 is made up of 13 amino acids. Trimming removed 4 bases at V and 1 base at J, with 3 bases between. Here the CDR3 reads CASSQSYNSPLHF. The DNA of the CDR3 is TGTGCCAGCAGCCAGTCCTATAATTCACCCCTCCACTTT.

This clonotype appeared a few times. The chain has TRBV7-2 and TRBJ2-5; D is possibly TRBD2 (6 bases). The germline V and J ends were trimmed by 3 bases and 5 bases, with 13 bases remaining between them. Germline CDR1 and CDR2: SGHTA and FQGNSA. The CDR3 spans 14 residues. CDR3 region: CASSFRRAEETQYF. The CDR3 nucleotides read TGTGCCAGCAGCTTTCGGAGGGCGGAGGAGACCCAGTACTTC. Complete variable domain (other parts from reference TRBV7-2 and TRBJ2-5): GAGVSQSPSNKVTEKGKDVELRCDPISGHTALYWYRQSLGQGLEFLIYFQGNSAPDKSGLPSDRFSAERTGGSVSTLTIQRTQQEDSAVYLCASSFRRAEETQYFGPGTRLLVL.

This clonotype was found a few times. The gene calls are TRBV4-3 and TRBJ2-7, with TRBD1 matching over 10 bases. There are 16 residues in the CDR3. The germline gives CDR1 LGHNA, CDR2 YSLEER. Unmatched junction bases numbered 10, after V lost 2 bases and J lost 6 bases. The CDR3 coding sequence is TGCGCCAGCAGCCAAACGGGGGGGACAGGGGATCCCGAGCAGTACTTC. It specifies CASSQTGGTGDPEQYF.

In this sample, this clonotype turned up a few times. CDR3 in DNA: TGCGCCAGCAGCCCGCGGGAGCGGGGGTCCCTTAACACCGGGGAGCTGTTTTTT. It specifies CASSPRERGSLNTGELFF. This chain joins TRBV4-1 and TRBJ2-2; TRBD2 matches at 8 bases. CDR1 MGHRA and CDR2 YSYEKL come from the germline V gene. The CDR3 extends over 18 amino acids. Unmatched junction bases numbered 12, after V lost 4 bases and J lost 2 bases.

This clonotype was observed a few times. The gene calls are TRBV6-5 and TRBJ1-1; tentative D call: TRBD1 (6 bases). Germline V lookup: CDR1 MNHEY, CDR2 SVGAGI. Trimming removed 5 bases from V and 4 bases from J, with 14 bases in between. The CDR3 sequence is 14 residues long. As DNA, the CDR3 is TGTGCCAGCAGTCACAATTGGGGGGCCACTGAAGCTTTCTTT. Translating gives CASSHNWGATEAFF.

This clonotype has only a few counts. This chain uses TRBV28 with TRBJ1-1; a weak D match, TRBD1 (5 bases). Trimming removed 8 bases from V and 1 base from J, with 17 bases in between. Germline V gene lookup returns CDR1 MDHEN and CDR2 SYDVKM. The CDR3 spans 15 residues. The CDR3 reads CASSLVLGTNTEAFF. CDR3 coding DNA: TGTGCCAGCTCCCTGGTGCTTGGGACGAACACTGAAGCTTTCTTT.

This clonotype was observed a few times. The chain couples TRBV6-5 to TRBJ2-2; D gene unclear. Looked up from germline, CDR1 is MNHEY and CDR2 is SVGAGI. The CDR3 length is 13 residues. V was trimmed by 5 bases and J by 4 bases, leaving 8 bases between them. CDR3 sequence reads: CASSRRFTGELFF. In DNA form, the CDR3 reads TGTGCCAGCAGTCGGCGTTTCACCGGGGAGCTGTTTTTT.

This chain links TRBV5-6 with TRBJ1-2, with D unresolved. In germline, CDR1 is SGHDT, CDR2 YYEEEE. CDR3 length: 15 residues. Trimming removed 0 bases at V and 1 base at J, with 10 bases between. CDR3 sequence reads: CASSLEGRSNYGYTF. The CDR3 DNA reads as TGTGCCAGCAGCTTGGAGGGCAGGAGTAACTATGGCTACACCTTC.